Following are 20 T cell receptor beta chains from one sample sequenced in a study of cytomegalovirus exposure and HLA in healthy donors. Amplification used 60 Vbeta primers and 13 Jbeta primers. TCRdb's copy holds only in-frame clones and misses some; the assay was immunoSEQ multiplex PCR. This sample yields 150,000 to 200,000 clones, of which around 77% are seen a single time; 2% to 2.5% belongs to the top ten. The material sequenced was PBMCs. The receptor set was obtained from a man between 60 and 70 years old in good health and CMV-seronegative.

This clone showed up just a few times. The gene calls are TRBV19 and TRBJ2-1; 13 positions agree with TRBD2. J lost 7 bases, V lost 4 bases, and 7 bases had no gene match. CDR3 length equals 16 residues. Germline V gene data show CDR1 as LNHDA and CDR2 as SQIVND (reference sequence). Here the CDR3 reads CASSTGTSGIWNEQFF. For the CDR3, the DNA is TGTGCCAGTAGTACCGGGACTAGCGGGATTTGGAATGAGCAGTTCTTC.

CDR3 nucleotide sequence: TGTGCCAGCAGCGCGGGTTCCCAAGAGACCCAGTACTTC. It encodes CASSAGSQETQYF. This sequence joins TRBV5-4 and TRBJ2-5, with D possibly TRBD2 on 5 matching bases. The V gene lost 4 bases and the J gene lost 1 base, with 8 bases spanning the gap. Germline CDR1 is SGHNT and CDR2 is YYREEE (reference sequence). CDR3 length: 13 amino acids.

The V call is TRBV7-2, the J call TRBJ2-5; D possibly corresponds to TRBD1 (5 bases). CDR1 is SGHTA, CDR2 FQGNSA, per germline. Trimming took 5 bases from V and 5 from J, leaving 18 bases between them. The CDR3 is made up of 15 amino acids. The CDR3 is CASSRSLTVGETQYF. The CDR3, as DNA: TGTGCCAGCAGCCGCTCATTGACAGTAGGGGAGACCCAGTACTTC.

The chain links TRBV28 to TRBJ2-1, with D uncertain. Trimming removed 3 bases from V and 0 bases from J, with 9 bases in between. Germline V gene data show CDR1 as MDHEN and CDR2 as SYDVKM. The length of the CDR3 is 15 residues. CDR3 sequence: CASSFQISSYNEQFF. For the CDR3, the DNA is TGTGCCAGCAGTTTTCAGATAAGCTCCTACAATGAGCAGTTCTTC.

In this sample, this clone turned up once. The genes are TRBV10-1 and TRBJ2-1; 12 positions match TRBD1. CDR1 and CDR2 (germline): WNHNN, SYGVQD (reference sequence). With 7 bases clipped from V and 7 bases from J, the junction kept 8 bases outside the gene matches. The CDR3 is 15 amino acids. The chain's CDR3 is CASIEGTGGRNEQFF. The CDR3 DNA reads as TGCGCCAGCATCGAGGGGACAGGGGGCCGGAATGAGCAGTTCTTC.

As concerns this clone: This specimen includes other DNA sequences encoding the same CDR3. V is TRBV27 and J is TRBJ2-5, with no clear D. V shed 2 bases and J shed 0 bases, with 4 bases lying between them. Per germline, CDR1 MNHEY and CDR2 SMNVEV (reference sequence). The CDR3 runs to 13 residues. This chain's CDR3 is CASSLLYQETQYF. CDR3 bases: TGTGCCAGCAGTTTACTCTACCAAGAGACCCAGTACTTC.

The chain carries TRBV27 and TRBJ2-2, with D hard to call. In germline, CDR1 is MNHEY, CDR2 SMNVEV (reference sequence). Trimming shortened V by 0 bases and J by 1 base, and 9 bases separated the two germline ends. This CDR3 region has 16 residues. The CDR3 sequence is CASSLSRQVNTGELFF. As DNA, the CDR3 is TGTGCCAGCAGTTTATCAAGGCAGGTGAACACCGGGGAGCTGTTTTTT.

For this clone: The junction and the germline gene differ at one end; a read error may be behind it. The chain joins TRBV5-6 to TRBJ1-2; D is uncertain. CDR1 is SGHDT, CDR2 YYEEEE, per germline. The CDR3 has 13 amino acids. This CDR3 reads CASSLGRNYGYPF. As DNA, the CDR3 is TGTGCCAGCAGCTTGGGACGGAACTATGGCTACCCCTTC.

The chain combines TRBV27 with TRBJ2-1; 9 bases agree with TRBD2. CDR3 length: 15 residues. Germline V gene data show CDR1 as MNHEY and CDR2 as SMNVEV (reference sequence). The ends lost 4 bases at V and 4 bases at J; junction bases unmatched: 5. CDR3: CASSSPSGAYNEQFF. In DNA, the CDR3 is TGTGCCAGCAGTTCCCCTAGCGGGGCTTACAATGAGCAGTTCTTC.

As to this clone: The junction differs from germline at one of its ends, possibly a read error. This rearrangement joins TRBV28 to TRBJ1-5; D ambiguous. The CDR3 loop spans 15 amino acids. Germline V gives CDR1 MDHEN, CDR2 SYDVKM. CDR3 nucleotides: TGTGCCAGCAGTTTGGGAGACTATAGCAATCAGCCCCAGAATTTT. This translates into CASSLGDYSNQPQNF.

The chain combines TRBV28 with TRBJ1-1; maybe TRBD1 (5 bases). Germline V lookup: CDR1 MDHEN, CDR2 SYDVKM. Trimming took 2 bases from V and 1 from J, leaving 8 bases between them. The CDR3 is 14 amino acids. The CDR3 region has the DNA TGTGCCAGCAGTTTAGCAGGGCCGAACACTGAAGCTTTCTTT. Protein product: CASSLAGPNTEAFF.

The V call is TRBV6-5, the J call TRBJ2-1; 8 bases map to TRBD1. There are 16 residues in the CDR3. CDR1 and CDR2 (germline): MNHEY, SVGAGI. Unmatched junction bases numbered 4, after V lost 0 bases and J lost 3 bases. The CDR3, as DNA: TGTGCCAGCAGTTACTCAACGACAGGGGACTACAATGAGCAGTTCTTC. This sequence encodes CASSYSTTGDYNEQFF.

This clone was observed a handful of times. The chain links TRBV10-3 to TRBJ2-2; 9 nucleotides match TRBD2. Germline V lookup: CDR1 ENHRY, CDR2 SYGVKD. The junction had 9 bases not matched to a gene; V was cut back by 2 bases and J by 8 bases. The CDR3 totals 16 residues. CDR3 sequence: CAISEEVAGETGELFF. The DNA for the CDR3 is TGTGCCATCAGTGAGGAGGTAGCGGGAGAGACTGGGGAGCTGTTTTTT.

The chain is built from TRBV6-5 and TRBJ2-5, with a tentative D call TRBD1 (6 bases). The CDR3 runs to 14 residues. The ends were cut back, 0 bases at V and 5 bases at J, with 10 bases in the middle. Germline CDR1 MNHEY, CDR2 SVGAGI. CDR3 bases: TGTGCCAGCAGTTACTCGATTCAGGGGGAGACCCAGTACTTC. This encodes CASSYSIQGETQYF.

The chain has TRBV7-9 and TRBJ2-7; a weak D match, TRBD1 (6 bases). The CDR3 sequence is 15 residues long. V lost 5 bases to trimming and J lost 0 bases, with 14 bases between them. Germline V gene sequence: CDR1 SEHNR, CDR2 FQNEAQ (reference sequence). CDR3 amino acids: CASSPRTVSSYEQYF. The CDR3 DNA reads TGTGCCAGCAGCCCTAGGACAGTCAGCTCCTACGAGCAGTACTTC. Supplemented by reference TRBV7-9 and TRBJ2-7, the full variable domain reads DTGVSQNPRHKITKRGQNVTFRCDPISEHNRLYWYRQTLGQGPEFLTYFQNEAQLEKSRLLSDRFSAERPKGSFSTLEIQRTEQGDSAMYLCASSPRTVSSYEQYFGPGTRLTVT.

The chain is built from TRBV9 and TRBJ2-3, with 12 bases lining up with TRBD2. Germline values: CDR1 SGDLS, CDR2 YYNGEE. The CDR3 totals 19 residues. V was clipped by 4 bases and J by 1 base; unmatched bases: 13. CDR3 in DNA: TGTGCCAGCAGCCCCCACCTAGCGGGGGGGCTAGGCGGCACAGATACGCAGTATTTT. This sequence encodes CASSPHLAGGLGGTDTQYF. The complete variable domain, with remaining parts taken from reference TRBV9 and TRBJ2-3, reads DSGVTQTPKHLITATGQRVTLRCSPRSGDLSVYWYQQSLDQGLQFLIQYYNGEERAKGNILERFSAQQFPDLHSELNLSSLELGDSALYFCASSPHLAGGLGGTDTQYFGPGTRLTVL.

This clone was recorded only once. The chain employs TRBV6-5 and TRBJ2-5; weak D call: TRBD2 (6 bases). CDR1 and CDR2 from the germline V gene are MNHEY and SVGAGI. There are 14 residues in the CDR3. V was trimmed by 5 bases and J by 1 base, leaving 11 bases between them. This chain's CDR3 is CASSPGLSQETQYF. CDR3 DNA sequence: TGTGCCAGCAGTCCGGGACTCTCCCAAGAGACCCAGTACTTC.

The gene calls are TRBV15 and TRBJ2-7; weak D call: TRBD2 (5 bases). Trimming left V 8 bases short and J 2 bases short, with 13 bases between. This CDR3 has 13 residues. CDR1 is LNHNV, CDR2 YYDKDF, per germline (reference sequence). CDR3 sequence reads: CATSSGVTYEQYF. CDR3 sequence (DNA): TGTGCCACCTCCTCCGGGGTGACCTACGAGCAGTACTTC. Full variable domain (remainder filled in from reference TRBV15 and TRBJ2-7): DAMVIQNPRYQVTQFGKPVTLSCSQTLNHNVMYWYQQKSSQAPKLLFHYYDKDFNNEADTPDNFQSRRPNTSFCFLDIRSPGLGDTAMYLCATSSGVTYEQYFGPGTRLTVT.

V usage is TRBV19 and J usage is TRBJ2-1; the match to TRBD1 covers 10 bases. From germline, CDR1 is LNHDA and CDR2 SQIVND (reference sequence). Germline trimming cut 6 bases from V and 6 bases from J; bases unmatched to any gene: 8. The CDR3 contains 15 residues. CDR3 loop: CASRTGQGGVNEQFF. DNA for the CDR3: TGTGCCAGTAGAACCGGACAGGGGGGGGTCAATGAGCAGTTCTTC.

The chain couples TRBV5-8 to TRBJ1-3; D is unclear. Between the trimmed V and J ends, which lost 4 bases and 0 bases, there was a span of 11 bases. Germline CDR1 and CDR2: SGHTS and YDEGEE. There are 15 residues in the CDR3. CDR3 region: CASSPGVFSGNTIYF. The CDR3 nucleotides read TGTGCCAGCAGCCCCGGTGTTTTCTCTGGAAACACCATATATTTT.